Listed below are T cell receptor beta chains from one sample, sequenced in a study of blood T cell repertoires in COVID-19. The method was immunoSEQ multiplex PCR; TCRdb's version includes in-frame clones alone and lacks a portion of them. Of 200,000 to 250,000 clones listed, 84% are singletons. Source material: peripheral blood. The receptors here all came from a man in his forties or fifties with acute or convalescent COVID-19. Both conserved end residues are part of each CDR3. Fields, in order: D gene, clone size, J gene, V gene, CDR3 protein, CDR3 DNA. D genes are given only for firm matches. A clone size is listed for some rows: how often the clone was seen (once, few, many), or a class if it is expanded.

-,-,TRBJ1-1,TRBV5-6,CASSPGTLNTEAFF,TGTGCCAGCAGCCCGGGGACATTGAACACTGAAGCTTTCTTT
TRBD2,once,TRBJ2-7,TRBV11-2,CASSFRLAGGAYEQYF,TGTGCCAGCAGCTTCCGTCTAGCGGGGGGGGCCTACGAGCAGTACTTC
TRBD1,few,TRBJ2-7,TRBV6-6,CASSPGQGDSYEQYF,TGTGCCAGCAGCCCGGGACAGGGGGACTCCTACGAGCAGTACTTC
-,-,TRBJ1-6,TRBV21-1,CASRRDSNSPLHF,TGTGCCAGCAGAAGGGACAGTAATTCACCCCTCCACTTT
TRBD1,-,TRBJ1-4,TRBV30,CAWSVPGTGGVKLFF,TGTGCCTGGAGTGTACCGGGGACAGGGGGTGTAAAACTGTTTTTT
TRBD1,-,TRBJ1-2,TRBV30,CAWSYGQVNGYTF,TGTGCCTGGAGTTACGGACAGGTTAACGGCTACACCTTC
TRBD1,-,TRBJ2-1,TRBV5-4,CASSPISGQGRNEQFF,TGTGCCAGCAGCCCAATCTCGGGACAGGGGAGAAATGAGCAGTTCTTC
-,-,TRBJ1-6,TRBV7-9,CASSLSQVSPLHF,TGTGCCAGCAGCTTATCCCAGGTTTCACCCCTCCACTTT
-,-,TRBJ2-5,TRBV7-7,CASSPGTQETQYF,TGTGCTAGCAGCCCCGGTACCCAAGAGACCCAGTACTTC
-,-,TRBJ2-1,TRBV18,CASALYSNRFNEQFF,TGTGCCAGCGCCCTTTATAGTAACCGGTTTAATGAGCAGTTCTTC
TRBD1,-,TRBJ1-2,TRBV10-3,CAISGGTGDDGYTF,TGTGCCATCAGTGGCGGCACAGGGGACGATGGCTACACCTTC
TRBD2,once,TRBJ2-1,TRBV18,CASSPPLFGRAGGPVREQFF,TGTGCCAGCTCACCACCGTTGTTTGGAAGAGCGGGAGGGCCGGTGAGGGAGCAGTTCTTC
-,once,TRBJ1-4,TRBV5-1,CASSSQGQPPQEKLFF,TGCGCCAGCAGCAGTCAGGGCCAGCCGCCACAGGAAAAACTGTTTTTT
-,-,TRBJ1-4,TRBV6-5,CASGERLTNEKLFF,TGTGCCAGCGGAGAGAGATTGACTAATGAAAAACTGTTTTTT
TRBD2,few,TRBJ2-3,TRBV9,CASSPGLAGPSTDTQYF,TGTGCCAGCAGCCCGGGACTAGCGGGGCCCAGCACAGATACGCAGTATTTT
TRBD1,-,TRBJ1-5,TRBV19,CASSIEGQGSNQPQHF,TGTGCCAGTAGTATAGAAGGACAGGGGAGCAATCAGCCCCAGCATTTT
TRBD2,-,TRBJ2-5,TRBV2,CASCSGSFLSETQYF,TGTGCCAGCTGTAGCGGGAGCTTTCTTTCAGAGACCCAGTACTTC
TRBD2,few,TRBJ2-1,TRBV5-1,CASSLWREGEQFF,TGCGCCAGCAGCTTATGGCGGGAGGGTGAGCAGTTCTTC
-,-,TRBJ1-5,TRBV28,CASLAQGSGQPQHF,TGTGCCAGCTTAGCGCAGGGGTCAGGGCAGCCCCAGCATTTT
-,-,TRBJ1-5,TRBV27,CASSGIAQPQHF,TGTGCCAGCAGCGGGATAGCCCAGCCCCAGCATTTT
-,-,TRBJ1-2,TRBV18,CASSPTGSNYGYTF,TGTGCCAGCTCACCAACAGGTTCCAACTATGGCTACACCTTC
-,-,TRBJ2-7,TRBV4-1,CASSQSRGTTGVEQYF,TGCGCCAGCAGCCAATCTAGGGGAACCACCGGAGTCGAGCAGTACTTC
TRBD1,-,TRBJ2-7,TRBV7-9,CASSLDRGRGEQYF,TGTGCCAGCAGCTTGGACAGGGGCCGTGGCGAGCAGTACTTC
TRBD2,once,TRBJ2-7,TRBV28,CASSWNSGRASEQYF,TGTGCCAGCAGTTGGAATAGCGGGAGGGCCTCCGAGCAGTACTTC
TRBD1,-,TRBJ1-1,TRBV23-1,CARNEERQGIETEAFF,TGCGCCAGGAACGAGGAGCGACAGGGAATAGAGACTGAAGCTTTCTTT
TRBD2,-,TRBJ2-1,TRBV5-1,CASFSGSSYNEQFF,TGCGCCAGCTTTAGCGGGAGCTCCTACAATGAGCAGTTCTTC
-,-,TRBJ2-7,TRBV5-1,CASSFRGLPYEQYF,TGCGCCAGCAGCTTCCGCGGACTACCCTACGAGCAGTACTTC
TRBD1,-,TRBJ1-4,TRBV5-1,CASSSNRDRGEKLFF,TGCGCCAGCAGCTCTAACCGGGACAGGGGTGAAAAACTGTTTTTT
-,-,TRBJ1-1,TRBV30,CAWMRYSNEAFF,TGTGCCTGGATGAGGTATTCTAATGAAGCTTTCTTT
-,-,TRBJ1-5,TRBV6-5,CASRLTGFNQPQHF,TGTGCCAGCAGGCTCACAGGGTTTAATCAGCCCCAGCATTTT
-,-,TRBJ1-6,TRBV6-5,CASCRTNSPLHF,TGTGCCAGCTGTCGGACAAATTCACCCCTCCACTTT
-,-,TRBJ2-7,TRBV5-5,CASSLVNEQYF,TGTGCCAGCAGCTTGGTTAACGAGCAGTACTTC
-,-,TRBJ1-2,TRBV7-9,CASSPGLGYTF,TGTGCCAGCAGCCCGGGTCTTGGCTACACCTTC
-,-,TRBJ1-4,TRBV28,CASSFLWGGGFFDATNEKLFF,TGTGCCAGCAGTTTTTTGTGGGGCGGGGGTTTTTTTGATGCAACTAATGAAAAACTGTTTTTT
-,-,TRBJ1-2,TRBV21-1,CASSKVHRGLYGYTF,TGTGCCAGCAGCAAAGTTCACAGGGGTTTGTATGGCTACACCTTC
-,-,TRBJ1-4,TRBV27,CASRGDRRSNEKLFF,TGTGCCAGCCGGGGAGACCGGCGATCTAATGAAAAACTGTTTTTT
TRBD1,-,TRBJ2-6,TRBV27,CASSFQGARSGANVLTF,TGTGCCAGCAGTTTTCAGGGGGCCCGCTCTGGGGCCAACGTCCTGACTTTC
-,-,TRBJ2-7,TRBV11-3,CASSLEALSYEQYF,TGTGCCAGCAGCTTAGAGGCCCTCTCCTACGAGCAGTACTTC
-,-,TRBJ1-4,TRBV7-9,CASSSPGTTNEKLFF,TGTGCCAGCAGCTCACCAGGGACAACTAATGAAAAACTGTTTTTT
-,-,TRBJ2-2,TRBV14,CASSRQVTNTGELFF,TGTGCCAGCAGCAGACAGGTCACTAACACCGGGGAGCTGTTTTTT